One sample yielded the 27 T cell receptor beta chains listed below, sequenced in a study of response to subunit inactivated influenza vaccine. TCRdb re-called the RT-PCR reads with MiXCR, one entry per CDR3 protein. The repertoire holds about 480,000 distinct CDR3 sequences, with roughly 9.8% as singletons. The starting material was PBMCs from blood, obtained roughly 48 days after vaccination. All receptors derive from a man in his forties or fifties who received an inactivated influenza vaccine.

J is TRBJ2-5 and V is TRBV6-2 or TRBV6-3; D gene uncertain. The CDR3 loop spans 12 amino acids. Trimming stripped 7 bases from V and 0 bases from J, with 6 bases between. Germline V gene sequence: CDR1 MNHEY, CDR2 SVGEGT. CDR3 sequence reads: CASNRNQETQYF. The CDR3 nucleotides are TGTGCCAGCAATAGAAACCAAGAGACCCAGTACTTC.

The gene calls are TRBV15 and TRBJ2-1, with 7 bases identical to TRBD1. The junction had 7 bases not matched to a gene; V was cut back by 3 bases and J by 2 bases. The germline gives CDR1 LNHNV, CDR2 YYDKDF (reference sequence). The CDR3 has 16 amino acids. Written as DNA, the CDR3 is TGTGCCACCAGCAGTAGACAGGGACCCACCTACAATGAGCAGTTCTTC. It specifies CATSSRQGPTYNEQFF.

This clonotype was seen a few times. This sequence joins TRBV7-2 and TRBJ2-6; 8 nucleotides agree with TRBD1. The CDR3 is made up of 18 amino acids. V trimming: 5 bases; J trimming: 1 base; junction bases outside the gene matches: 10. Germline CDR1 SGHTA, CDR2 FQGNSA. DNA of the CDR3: TGTGCCAGCAGCCTTACCGGGACAGGCCCTTCTGGGGCCAACGTCCTGACTTTC. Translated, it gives CASSLTGTGPSGANVLTF. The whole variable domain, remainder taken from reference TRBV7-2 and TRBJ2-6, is GAGVSQSPSNKVTEKGKDVELRCDPISGHTALYWYRQSLGQGLEFLIYFQGNSAPDKSGLPSDRFSAERTGGSVSTLTIQRTQQEDSAVYLCASSLTGTGPSGANVLTFGAGSRLTVL.

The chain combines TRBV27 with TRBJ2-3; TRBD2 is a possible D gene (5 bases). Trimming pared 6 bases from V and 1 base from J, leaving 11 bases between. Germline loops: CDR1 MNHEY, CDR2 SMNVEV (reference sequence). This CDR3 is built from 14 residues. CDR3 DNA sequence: TGTGCCAGCAGCTTGAGGGAACGCACAGATACGCAGTATTTT. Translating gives CASSLRERTDTQYF.

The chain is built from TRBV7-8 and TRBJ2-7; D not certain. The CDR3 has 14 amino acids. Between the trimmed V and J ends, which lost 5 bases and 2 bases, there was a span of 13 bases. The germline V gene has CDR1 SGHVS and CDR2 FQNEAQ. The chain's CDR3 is CASSAPEFTYEQYF. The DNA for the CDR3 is TGTGCCAGCAGCGCCCCGGAGTTTACCTACGAGCAGTACTTC.

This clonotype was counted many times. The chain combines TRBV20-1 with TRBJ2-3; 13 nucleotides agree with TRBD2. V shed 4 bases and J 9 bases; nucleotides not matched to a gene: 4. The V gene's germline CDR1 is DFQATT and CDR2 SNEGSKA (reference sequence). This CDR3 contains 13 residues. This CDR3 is CSAIGLAGETQYF. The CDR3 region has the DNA TGCAGTGCTATTGGACTAGCGGGGGAAACGCAGTATTTT.

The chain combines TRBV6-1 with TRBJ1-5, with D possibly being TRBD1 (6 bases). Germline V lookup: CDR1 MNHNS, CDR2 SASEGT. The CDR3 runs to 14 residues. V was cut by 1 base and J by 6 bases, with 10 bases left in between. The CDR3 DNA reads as TGTGCCAGCAGTGAAGTCCAGGGGCGTCAGCCCCAGCATTTT. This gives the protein CASSEVQGRQPQHF.

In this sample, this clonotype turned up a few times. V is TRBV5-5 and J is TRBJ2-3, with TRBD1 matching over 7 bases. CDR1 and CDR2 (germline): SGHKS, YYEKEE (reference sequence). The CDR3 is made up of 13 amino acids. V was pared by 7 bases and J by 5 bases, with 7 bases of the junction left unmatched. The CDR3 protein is CASYPPGGDTQYF. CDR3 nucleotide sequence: TGTGCCAGCTACCCCCCAGGGGGAGATACGCAGTATTTT.

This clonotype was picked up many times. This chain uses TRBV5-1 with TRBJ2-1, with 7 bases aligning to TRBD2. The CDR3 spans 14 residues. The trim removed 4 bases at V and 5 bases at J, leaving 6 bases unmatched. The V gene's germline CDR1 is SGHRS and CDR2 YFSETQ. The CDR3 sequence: CASSVGTTNNEQFF. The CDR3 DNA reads TGCGCCAGCAGCGTGGGGACTACCAACAATGAGCAGTTCTTC.

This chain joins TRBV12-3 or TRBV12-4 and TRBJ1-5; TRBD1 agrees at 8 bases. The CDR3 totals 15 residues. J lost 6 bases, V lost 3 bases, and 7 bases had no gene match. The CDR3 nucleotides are TGTGCCAGCAGTTTCGGAGGACAGGGTACTCAGCCCCAGCATTTT. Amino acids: CASSFGGQGTQPQHF.

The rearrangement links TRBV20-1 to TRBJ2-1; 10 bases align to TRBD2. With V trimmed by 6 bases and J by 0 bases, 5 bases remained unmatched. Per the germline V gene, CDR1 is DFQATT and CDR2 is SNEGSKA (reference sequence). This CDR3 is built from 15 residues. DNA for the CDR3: TGCAGTGCAGTTAGCGGGGGGAGCTCCTACAATGAGCAGTTCTTC. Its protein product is CSAVSGGSSYNEQFF.

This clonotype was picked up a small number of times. The CDR3 coding sequence is TGTGCCAGCAGCTTAGGTGTAGCGGGAGGCACAGATACGCAGTATTTT. It yields the protein CASSLGVAGGTDTQYF. The rearrangement joins TRBV7-2 to TRBJ2-3; 9 nucleotides agree with TRBD2. Trimming at V came to 1 base and at J to 1 base, leaving 3 bases not matched to a gene. Looked up from germline, CDR1 is SGHTA and CDR2 is FQGNSA. CDR3 size: 16 residues.

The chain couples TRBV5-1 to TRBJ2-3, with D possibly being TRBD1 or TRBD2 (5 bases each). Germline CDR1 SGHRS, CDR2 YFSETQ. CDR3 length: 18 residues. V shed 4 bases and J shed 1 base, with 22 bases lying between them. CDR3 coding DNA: TGCGCCAGCAGCCTCTCAACGGGGCGGCTAAAGGGCACAGATACGCAGTATTTT. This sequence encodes CASSLSTGRLKGTDTQYF.

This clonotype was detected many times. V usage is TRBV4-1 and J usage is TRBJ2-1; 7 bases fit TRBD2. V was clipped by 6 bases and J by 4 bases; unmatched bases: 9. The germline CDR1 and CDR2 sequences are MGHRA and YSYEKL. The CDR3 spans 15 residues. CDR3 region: CASSLGLGFYNEQFF. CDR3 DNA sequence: TGCGCCAGCAGTCTAGGACTAGGCTTTTACAATGAGCAGTTCTTC.

As DNA, the CDR3 is TGTGCCAGCAGTTCTGCCTCGGCAGCGATTCAGTACTTC. Residues: CASSSASAAIQYF. The chain combines TRBV12-3 or TRBV12-4 with TRBJ2-4; the D is unclear. Trimming left V 4 bases short and J 10 bases short, with 14 bases between. This CDR3 has 13 residues.

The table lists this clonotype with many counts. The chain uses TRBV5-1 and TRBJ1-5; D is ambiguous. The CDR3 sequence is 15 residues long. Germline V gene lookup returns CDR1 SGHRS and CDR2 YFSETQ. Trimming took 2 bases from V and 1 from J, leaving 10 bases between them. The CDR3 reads CASSFGPGSNQPQHF. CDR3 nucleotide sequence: TGCGCCAGCAGCTTCGGGCCTGGGAGCAATCAGCCCCAGCATTTT.

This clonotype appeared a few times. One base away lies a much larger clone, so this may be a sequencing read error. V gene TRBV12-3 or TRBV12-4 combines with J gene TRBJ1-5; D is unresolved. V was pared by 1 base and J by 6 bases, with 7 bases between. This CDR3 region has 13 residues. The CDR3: CASSLGEGQPQHF. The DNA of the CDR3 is TGTGCCAGCAGTTTAGGGGAGGGTCAGCCCCAGCATTTT.

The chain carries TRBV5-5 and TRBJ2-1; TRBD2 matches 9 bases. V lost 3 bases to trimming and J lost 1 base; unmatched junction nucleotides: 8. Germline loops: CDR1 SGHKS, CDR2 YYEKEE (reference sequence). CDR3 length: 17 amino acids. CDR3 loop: CASSSLGSGSSYNEQFF. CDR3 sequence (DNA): TGTGCCAGCAGCTCACTTGGTAGCGGGAGTTCCTACAATGAGCAGTTCTTC.

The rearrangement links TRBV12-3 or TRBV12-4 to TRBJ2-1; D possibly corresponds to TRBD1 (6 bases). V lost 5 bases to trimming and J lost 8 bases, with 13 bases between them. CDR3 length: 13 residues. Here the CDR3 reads CASSALQGHEQFF. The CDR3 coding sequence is TGTGCCAGCAGTGCATTACAGGGACATGAGCAGTTCTTC.

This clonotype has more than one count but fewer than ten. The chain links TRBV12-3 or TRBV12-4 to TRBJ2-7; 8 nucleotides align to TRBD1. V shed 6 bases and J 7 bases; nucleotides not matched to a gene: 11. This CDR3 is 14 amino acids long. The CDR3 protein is CASRSGGAPSEQYF. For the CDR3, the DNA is TGTGCCAGCAGGTCAGGGGGCGCCCCGTCTGAGCAGTACTTC.

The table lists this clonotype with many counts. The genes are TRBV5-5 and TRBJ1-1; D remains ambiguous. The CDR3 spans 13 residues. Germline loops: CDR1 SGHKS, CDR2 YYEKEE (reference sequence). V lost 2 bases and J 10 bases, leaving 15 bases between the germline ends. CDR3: CASSLIEGVGAFF. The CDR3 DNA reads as TGTGCCAGCAGCTTAATTGAAGGAGTAGGAGCTTTCTTT.

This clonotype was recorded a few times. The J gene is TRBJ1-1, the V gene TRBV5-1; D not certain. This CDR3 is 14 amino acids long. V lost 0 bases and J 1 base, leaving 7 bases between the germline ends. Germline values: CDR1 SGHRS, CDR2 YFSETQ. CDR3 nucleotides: TGCGCCAGCAGCTTGGACGCACGGAACACTGAAGCTTTCTTT. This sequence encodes CASSLDARNTEAFF.

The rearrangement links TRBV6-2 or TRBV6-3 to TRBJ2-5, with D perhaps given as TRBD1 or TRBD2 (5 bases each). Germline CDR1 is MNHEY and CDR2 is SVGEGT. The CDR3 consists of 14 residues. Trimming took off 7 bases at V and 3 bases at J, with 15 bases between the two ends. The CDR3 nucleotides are TGTGCCAGCAACCCCGGGACCTTAAAAGAGACCCAGTACTTC. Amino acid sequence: CASNPGTLKETQYF.

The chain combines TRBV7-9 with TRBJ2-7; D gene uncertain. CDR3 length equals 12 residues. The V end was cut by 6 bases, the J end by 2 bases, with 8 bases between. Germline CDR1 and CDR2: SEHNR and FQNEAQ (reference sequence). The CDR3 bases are TGTGCCAGCAGTCCAAACCCCTACGAGCAGTACTTC. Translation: CASSPNPYEQYF.

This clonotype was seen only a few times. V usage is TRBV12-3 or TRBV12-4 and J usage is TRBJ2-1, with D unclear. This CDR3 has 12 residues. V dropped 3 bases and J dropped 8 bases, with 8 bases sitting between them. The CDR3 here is CASSFISDEQFF. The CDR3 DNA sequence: TGTGCCAGCAGTTTTATTTCCGATGAGCAGTTCTTC.

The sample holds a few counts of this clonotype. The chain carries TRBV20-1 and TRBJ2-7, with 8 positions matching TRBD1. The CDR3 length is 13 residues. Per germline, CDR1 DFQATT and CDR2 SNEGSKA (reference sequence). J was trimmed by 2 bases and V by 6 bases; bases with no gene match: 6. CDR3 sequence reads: CSATDRATYEQYF. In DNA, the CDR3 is TGCAGTGCCACGGACAGGGCCACCTACGAGCAGTACTTC.

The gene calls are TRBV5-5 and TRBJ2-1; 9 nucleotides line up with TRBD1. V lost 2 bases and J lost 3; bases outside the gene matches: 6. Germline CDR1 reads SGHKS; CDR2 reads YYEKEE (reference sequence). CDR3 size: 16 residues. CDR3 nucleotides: TGTGCCAGCAGCTTCCCCTCGGGACAGGGCTACAATGAGCAGTTCTTC. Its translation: CASSFPSGQGYNEQFF.